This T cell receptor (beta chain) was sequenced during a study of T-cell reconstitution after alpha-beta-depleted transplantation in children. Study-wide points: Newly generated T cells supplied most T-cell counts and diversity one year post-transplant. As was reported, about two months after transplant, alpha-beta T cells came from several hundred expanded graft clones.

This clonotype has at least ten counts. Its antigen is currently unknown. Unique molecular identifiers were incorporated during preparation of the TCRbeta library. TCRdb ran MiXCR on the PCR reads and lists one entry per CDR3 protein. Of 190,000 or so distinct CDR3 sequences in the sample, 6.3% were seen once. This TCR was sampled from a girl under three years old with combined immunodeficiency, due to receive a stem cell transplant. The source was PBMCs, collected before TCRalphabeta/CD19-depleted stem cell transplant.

The CDR3 DNA reads TGCGCCAGCAGCCAGGGACAGGGACCCCTTGAGCAGTTCTTC. Protein product: CASSQGQGPLEQFF. The J gene is TRBJ2-1, the V gene TRBV4-1; 9 bases are a match to TRBD1. The length of the CDR3 is 14 residues. The germline V gene has CDR1 MGHRA and CDR2 YSYEKL. The J segment lost 9 bases and the V segment lost 3 bases, leaving 6 bases of the junction unmatched.